The subject of this entry is one T cell receptor (beta chain). Its antigen remains unknown. The length of the CDR3 is 13 residues. With V trimmed by 9 bases and J by 6 bases, 9 bases remained unmatched. The germline V gene has CDR1 MGHDK and CDR2 SYGVNS. TCRdb keeps only in-frame clones here, not all; method: immunoSEQ multiplex PCR. This sample has about 130,000 clones; 88% occur once, and the top ten carry under 20%. The sample is drawn from a study of T cell responses to AZD1222 COVID-19 vaccine. Study conclusions and caveats: Spike-specific TCR breadth and depth rose after two AZD1222 doses. Repertoire samples came only from after the peak T cell response. Vaccine-related CD4 TCRs covered spike, predominating at 160-218 and 743-854.

Sequencing used peripheral blood, obtained on day 0 of MenACWY control vaccination. The sequence came from an adult in good health. V usage is TRBV25-1 and J usage is TRBJ1-1; 8 bases match TRBD1. CDR3 DNA: TGTGCCAGGCACAGGGGGGAAGCGGCTGAAGCTTTCTTT. It yields the protein CARHRGEAAEAFF.